This TCR beta chain derives from a study of T cell responses to AZD1222 COVID-19 vaccine. About this clone itself: The target antigen is unknown.

Germline lookup yields CDR1 MNHEY and CDR2 SVGAGI. V dropped 2 bases and J dropped 6 bases, with 16 bases sitting between them. CDR3 length: 15 residues. The data were produced by immunoSEQ multiplex PCR, yet TCRdb's version contains in-frame clones alone and is incomplete. The sample shows about 150,000 clones, around 93% of them seen only once. Findings of the study overall: No repertoire was sampled before or during the peak T cell response, only after it. Following two doses of AZD1222, Spike-specific TCR breadth and depth rose. Among the donors, most were white British and more were female, and clonal diversity was possibly underestimated.

Specimen: peripheral blood, collected 28 days after the second AZD1222 dose. This sequence was found in an adult who received the AZD1222 COVID-19 vaccine. The rearrangement links TRBV6-5 to TRBJ1-2; a possible D gene is TRBD1 (5 bases). The CDR3 loop is CASSYRGRFGDGYTF. Here the CDR3 DNA reads TGTGCCAGCAGTTACAGGGGCAGGTTTGGAGATGGCTACACCTTC.